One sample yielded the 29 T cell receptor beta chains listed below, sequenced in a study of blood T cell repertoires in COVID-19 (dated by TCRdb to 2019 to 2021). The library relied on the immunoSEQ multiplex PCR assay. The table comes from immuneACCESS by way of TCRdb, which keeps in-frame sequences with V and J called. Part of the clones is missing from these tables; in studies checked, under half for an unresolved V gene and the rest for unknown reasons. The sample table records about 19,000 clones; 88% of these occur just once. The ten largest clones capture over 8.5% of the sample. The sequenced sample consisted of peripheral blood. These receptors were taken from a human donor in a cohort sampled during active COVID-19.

Here the CDR3 DNA reads TGTGCCAGCAGCTTAGTCCGCCTAGCGATTGAGCAGTTCTTC. Its protein product is CASSLVRLAIEQFF. V is TRBV7-8 and J is TRBJ2-1; maybe TRBD2 (6 bases). Germline CDR1 and CDR2: SGHVS and FQNEAQ. This CDR3 has 14 amino acids. The V gene lost 1 base and the J gene lost 9 bases, with 13 bases spanning the gap.

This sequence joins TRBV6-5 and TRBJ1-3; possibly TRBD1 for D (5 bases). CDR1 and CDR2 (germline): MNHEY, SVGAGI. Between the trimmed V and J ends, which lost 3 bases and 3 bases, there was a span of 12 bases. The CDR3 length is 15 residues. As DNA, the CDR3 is TGTGCCAGCAGTTATGGGGGGGAGGTTGGAAACACCATATATTTT. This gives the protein CASSYGGEVGNTIYF.

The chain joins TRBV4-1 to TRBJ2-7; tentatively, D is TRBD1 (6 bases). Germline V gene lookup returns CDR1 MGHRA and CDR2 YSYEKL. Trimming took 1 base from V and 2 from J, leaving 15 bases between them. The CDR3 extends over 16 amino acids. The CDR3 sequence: CASSQAGHPGTYEQYF. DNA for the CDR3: TGCGCCAGCAGCCAAGCGGGACACCCGGGCACCTACGAGCAGTACTTC.

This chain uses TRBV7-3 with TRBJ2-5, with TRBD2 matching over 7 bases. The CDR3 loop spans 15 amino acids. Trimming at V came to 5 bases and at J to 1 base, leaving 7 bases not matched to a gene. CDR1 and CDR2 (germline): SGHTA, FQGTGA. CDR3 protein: CASSLSSGTQETQYF. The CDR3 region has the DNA TGTGCCAGCAGCCTCTCTAGCGGAACCCAAGAGACCCAGTACTTC.

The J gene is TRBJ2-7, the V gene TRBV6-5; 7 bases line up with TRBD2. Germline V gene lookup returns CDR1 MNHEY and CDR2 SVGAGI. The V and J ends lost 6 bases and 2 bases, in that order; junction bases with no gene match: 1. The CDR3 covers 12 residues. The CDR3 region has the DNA TGTGCCAGCAGCCGGGGGGCCTACGAGCAGTACTTC. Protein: CASSRGAYEQYF.

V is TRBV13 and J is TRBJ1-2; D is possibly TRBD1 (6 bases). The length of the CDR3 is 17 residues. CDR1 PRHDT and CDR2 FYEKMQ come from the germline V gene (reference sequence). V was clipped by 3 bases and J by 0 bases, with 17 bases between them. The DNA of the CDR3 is TGTGCCAGCAGCTTCAACTACCAACAGGGTTCTAACTATGGCTACACCTTC. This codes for CASSFNYQQGSNYGYTF.

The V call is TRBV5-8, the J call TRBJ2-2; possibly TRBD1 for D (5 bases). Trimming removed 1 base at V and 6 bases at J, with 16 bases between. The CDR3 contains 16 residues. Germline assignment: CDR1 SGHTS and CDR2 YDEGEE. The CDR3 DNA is TGTGCCAGCAGCTTGTTCGTCCAGGGTTTCCCCGGGGAGCTGTTTTTT. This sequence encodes CASSLFVQGFPGELFF.

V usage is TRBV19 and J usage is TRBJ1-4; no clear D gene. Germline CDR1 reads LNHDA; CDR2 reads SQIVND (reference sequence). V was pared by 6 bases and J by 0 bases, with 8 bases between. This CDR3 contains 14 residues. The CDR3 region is CASSYRSTNEKLFF. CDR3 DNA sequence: TGTGCCAGTAGCTATCGTTCAACTAATGAAAAACTGTTTTTT.

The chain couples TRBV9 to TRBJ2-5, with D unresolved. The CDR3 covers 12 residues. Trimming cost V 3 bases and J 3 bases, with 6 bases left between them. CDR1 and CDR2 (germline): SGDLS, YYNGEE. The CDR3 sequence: CASSATEETQYF. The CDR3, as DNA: TGTGCCAGCAGCGCCACGGAAGAGACCCAGTACTTC. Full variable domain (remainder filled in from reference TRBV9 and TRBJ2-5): DSGVTQTPKHLITATGQRVTLRCSPRSGDLSVYWYQQSLDQGLQFLIQYYNGEERAKGNILERFSAQQFPDLHSELNLSSLELGDSALYFCASSATEETQYFGPGTRLLVL.

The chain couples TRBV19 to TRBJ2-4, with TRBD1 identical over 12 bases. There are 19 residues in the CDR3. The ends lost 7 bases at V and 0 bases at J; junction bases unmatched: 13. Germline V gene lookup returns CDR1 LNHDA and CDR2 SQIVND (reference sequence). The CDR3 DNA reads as TGTGCCAGTAATGGCCCGGGACAGGGGGCATTTTTAGCCAAAAACATTCAGTACTTC. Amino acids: CASNGPGQGAFLAKNIQYF.

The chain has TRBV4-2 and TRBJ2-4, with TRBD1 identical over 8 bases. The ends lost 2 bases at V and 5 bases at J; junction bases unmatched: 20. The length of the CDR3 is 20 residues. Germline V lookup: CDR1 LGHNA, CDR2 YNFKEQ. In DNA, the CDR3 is TGTGCCAGCAGCCAACTAACGATAGGGCTTCTGGACAGGGTAGAAAACATTCAGTACTTC. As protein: CASSQLTIGLLDRVENIQYF.

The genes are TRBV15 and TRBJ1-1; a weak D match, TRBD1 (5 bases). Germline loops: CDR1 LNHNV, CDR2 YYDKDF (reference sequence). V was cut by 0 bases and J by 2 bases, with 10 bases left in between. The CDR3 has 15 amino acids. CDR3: CATSREGLFNTEAFF. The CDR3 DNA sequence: TGTGCCACCAGCAGAGAGGGACTATTTAACACTGAAGCTTTCTTT.

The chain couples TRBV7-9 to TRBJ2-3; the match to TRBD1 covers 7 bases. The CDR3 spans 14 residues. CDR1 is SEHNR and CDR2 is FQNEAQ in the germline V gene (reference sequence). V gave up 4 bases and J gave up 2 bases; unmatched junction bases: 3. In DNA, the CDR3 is TGTGCCAGCAGCTGGACAGGATCCACAGATACGCAGTATTTT. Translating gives CASSWTGSTDTQYF.

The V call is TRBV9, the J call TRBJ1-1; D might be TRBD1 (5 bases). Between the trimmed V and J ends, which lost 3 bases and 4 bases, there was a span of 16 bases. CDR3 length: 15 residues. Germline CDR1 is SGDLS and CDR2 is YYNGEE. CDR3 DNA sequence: TGTGCCAGCAGCGGCGGGGGGGTTGGATCCACTGAAGCTTTCTTT. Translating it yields CASSGGGVGSTEAFF.

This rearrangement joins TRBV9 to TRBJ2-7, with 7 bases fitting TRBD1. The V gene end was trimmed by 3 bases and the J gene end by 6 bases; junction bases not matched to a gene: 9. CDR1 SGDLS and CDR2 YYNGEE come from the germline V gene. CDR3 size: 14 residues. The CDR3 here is CASSGRQGLGEQYF. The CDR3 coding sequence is TGTGCCAGCAGCGGTCGACAGGGCTTAGGCGAGCAGTACTTC.

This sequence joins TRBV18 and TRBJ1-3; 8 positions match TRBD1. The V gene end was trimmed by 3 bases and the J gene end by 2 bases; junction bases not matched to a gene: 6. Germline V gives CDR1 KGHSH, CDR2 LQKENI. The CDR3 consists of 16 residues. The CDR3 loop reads CASSPRTGKAGNTIYF. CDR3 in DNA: TGTGCCAGCTCACCTCGGACAGGGAAGGCTGGAAACACCATATATTTT.

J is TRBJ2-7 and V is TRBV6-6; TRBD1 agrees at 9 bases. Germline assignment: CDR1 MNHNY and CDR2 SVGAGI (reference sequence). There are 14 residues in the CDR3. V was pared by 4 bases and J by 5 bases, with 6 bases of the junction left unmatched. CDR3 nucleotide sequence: TGTGCCAGCAGTTCGGGACAGGGTAAACACGAGCAGTACTTC. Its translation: CASSSGQGKHEQYF.

The DNA for the CDR3 is TGTGCCAGCATCCGGGGGGGTGAACCAGAAGAGACCCAGTACTTC. Its protein is CASIRGGEPEETQYF. The genes are TRBV7-9 and TRBJ2-5; 8 bases line up with TRBD2. V lost 7 bases, J lost 3 bases, and 10 bases stayed unmatched. The CDR3 is 15 amino acids. Germline V gene lookup returns CDR1 SEHNR and CDR2 FQNEAQ (reference sequence).

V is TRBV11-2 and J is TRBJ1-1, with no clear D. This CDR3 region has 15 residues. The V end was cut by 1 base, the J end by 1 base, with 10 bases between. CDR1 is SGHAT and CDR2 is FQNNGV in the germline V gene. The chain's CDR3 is CASSLGSRPNTEAFF. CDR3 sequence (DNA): TGTGCCAGCAGCTTAGGTAGCAGACCGAACACTGAAGCTTTCTTT.

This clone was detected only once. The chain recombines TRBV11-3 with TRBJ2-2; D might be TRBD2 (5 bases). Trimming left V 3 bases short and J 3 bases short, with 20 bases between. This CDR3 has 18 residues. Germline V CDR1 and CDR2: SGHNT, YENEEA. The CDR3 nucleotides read TGTGCCAGCAGCTTGCCCTTTAGCCGGGTGCGGGACACCGGGGAGCTGTTTTTT. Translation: CASSLPFSRVRDTGELFF.

The CDR3 is CASSPAGTTGELFF. The CDR3, as DNA: TGTGCCAGCTCACCGGCAGGTACCACCGGGGAGCTGTTTTTT. The chain recombines TRBV18 with TRBJ2-2; D unresolved. V was pared by 3 bases and J by 4 bases, with 9 bases between. Germline loops: CDR1 KGHSH, CDR2 LQKENI. This CDR3 has 14 amino acids.

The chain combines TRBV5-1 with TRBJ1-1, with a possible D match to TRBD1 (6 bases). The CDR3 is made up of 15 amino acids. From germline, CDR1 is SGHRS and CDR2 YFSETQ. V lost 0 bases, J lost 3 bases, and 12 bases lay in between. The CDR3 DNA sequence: TGCGCCAGCAGCTTGGAACCAGGGGCTTACACTGAAGCTTTCTTT. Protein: CASSLEPGAYTEAFF.

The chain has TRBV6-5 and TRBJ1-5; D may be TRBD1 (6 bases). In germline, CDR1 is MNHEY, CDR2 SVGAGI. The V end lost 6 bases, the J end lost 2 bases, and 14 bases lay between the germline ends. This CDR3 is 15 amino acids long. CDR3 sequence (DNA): TGTGCCAGCAGCCATAGGGGGTTCGGCAATCAGCCCCAGCATTTT. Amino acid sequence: CASSHRGFGNQPQHF.

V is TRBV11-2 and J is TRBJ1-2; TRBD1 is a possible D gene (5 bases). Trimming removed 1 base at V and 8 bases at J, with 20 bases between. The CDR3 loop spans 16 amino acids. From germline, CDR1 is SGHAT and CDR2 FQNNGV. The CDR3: CASSLVDSLGLGGYTF. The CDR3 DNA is TGTGCCAGCAGCTTAGTCGACAGCCTTGGGTTGGGGGGCTACACCTTC.

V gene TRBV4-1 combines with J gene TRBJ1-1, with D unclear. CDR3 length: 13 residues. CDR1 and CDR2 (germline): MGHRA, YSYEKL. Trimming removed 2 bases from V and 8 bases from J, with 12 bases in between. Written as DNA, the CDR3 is TGCGCCAGCAGCCAAACGACGAGGGAAGAAGCTTTCTTT. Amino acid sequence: CASSQTTREEAFF.

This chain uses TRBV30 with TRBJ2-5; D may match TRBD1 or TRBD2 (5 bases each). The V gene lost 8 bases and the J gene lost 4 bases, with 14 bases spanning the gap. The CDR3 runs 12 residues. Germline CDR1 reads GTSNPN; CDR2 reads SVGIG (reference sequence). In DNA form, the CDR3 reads TGTGCCCGGGACCGGGGTCGAGAGACCCAGTACTTC. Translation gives CARDRGRETQYF.

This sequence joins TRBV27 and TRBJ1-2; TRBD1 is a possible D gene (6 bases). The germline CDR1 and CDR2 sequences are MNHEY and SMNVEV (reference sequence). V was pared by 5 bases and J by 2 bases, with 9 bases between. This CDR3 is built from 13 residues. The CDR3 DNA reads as TGTGCCAGCAGTGGACAGAGAAACTATGGCTACACCTTC. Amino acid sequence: CASSGQRNYGYTF.

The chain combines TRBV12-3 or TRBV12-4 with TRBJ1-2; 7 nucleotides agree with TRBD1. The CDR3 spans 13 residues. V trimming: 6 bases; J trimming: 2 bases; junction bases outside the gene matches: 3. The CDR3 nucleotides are TGTGCCAGCAGCCAACAGGGGAACTATGGCTACACCTTC. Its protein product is CASSQQGNYGYTF.

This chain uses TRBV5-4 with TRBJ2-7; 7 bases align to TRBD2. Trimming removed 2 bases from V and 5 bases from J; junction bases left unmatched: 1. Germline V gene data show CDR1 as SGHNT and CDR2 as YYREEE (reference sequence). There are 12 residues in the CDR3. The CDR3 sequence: CASSFGGDEQYF. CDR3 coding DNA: TGTGCCAGCAGCTTTGGGGGGGACGAGCAGTACTTC.